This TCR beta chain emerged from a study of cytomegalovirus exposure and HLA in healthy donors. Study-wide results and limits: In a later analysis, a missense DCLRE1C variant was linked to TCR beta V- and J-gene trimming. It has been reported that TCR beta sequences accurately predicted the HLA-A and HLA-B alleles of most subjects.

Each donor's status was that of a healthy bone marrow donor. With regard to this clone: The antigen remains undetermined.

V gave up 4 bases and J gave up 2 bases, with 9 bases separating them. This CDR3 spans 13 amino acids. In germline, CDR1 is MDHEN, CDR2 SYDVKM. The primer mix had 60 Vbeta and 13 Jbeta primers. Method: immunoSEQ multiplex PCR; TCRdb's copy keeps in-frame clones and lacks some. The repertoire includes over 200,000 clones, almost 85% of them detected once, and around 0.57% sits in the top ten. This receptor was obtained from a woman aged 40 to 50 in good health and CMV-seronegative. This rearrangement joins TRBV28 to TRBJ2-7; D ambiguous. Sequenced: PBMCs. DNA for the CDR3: TGTGCCAGCAGTTATACTCCTACCTACGAGCAGTACTTC. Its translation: CASSYTPTYEQYF.